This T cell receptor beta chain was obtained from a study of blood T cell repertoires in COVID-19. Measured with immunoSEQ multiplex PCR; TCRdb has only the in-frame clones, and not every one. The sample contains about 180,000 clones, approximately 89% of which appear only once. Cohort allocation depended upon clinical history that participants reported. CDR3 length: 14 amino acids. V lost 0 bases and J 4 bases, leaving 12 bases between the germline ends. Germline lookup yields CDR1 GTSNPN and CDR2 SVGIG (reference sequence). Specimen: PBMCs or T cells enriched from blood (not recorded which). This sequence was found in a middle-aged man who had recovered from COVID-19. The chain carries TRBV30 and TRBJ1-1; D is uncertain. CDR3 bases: TGTGCCTGGAGTGTCCTGAATGGAGGCACTGAAGCTTTCTTT. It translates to CAWSVLNGGTEAFF. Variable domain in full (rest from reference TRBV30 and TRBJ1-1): SQTIHQWPATLVQPVGSPLSLECTVEGTSNPNLYWYRQAAGRGLQLLFYSVGIGQISSEVPQNLSASRPQDRQFILSSKKLLLSDSGFYLCAWSVLNGGTEAFFGQGTRLTVV.